The clone carrying this TCR beta chain came up a few times. This specimen comes from a study of beta chain features in type 1 diabetes. All of the isolated RNA was reverse transcribed, so expressed TCRB transcripts were sequenced. The assay was immunoSEQ multiplex PCR, and TCRdb's table has in-frame clones only and misses some. The repertoire consists of roughly 400,000 clones, with about 15% occurring once and the leading ten covering under 0.04%. V lost 2 bases, J lost 5 bases, and 9 bases lay in between. Germline V gene sequence: CDR1 MNHEY, CDR2 SVGAGI. This CDR3 is 13 amino acids long. The V and J genes are TRBV6-5 and TRBJ2-5; D is unclear. The specimen was naive CD4+ T cells from blood. This clonotype was obtained from a young man in good health. CDR3 nucleotides: TGTGCCAGCAGTTACGGGGTTCGTGAGACCCAGTACTTC. The encoded protein is CASSYGVRETQYF.